The subject of this entry is one T cell receptor (beta chain). What this receptor recognizes is not known. No base quality information exists; no much larger clone differs at one position. The CDR3 spans 16 residues, from the cysteine through the phenylalanine. Only the CDR3 DNA stays, 48 bases, in frame from base 1. Taken from the germline V gene, the CDR1 and CDR2 loops are SGHDT and YYEEEE. V lost 2 bases and J lost 4 bases, and the count of bases not matched to a germline gene is 8. The library was generated by the immunoSEQ multiplex PCR assay. TCRdb provides this immuneACCESS table in a form limited to in-frame rearrangements. Some clones are lacking; in checked studies, under half of them reflect an unresolved V gene, and why the rest are absent is not known. The sample data list tens of thousands of clones, and roughly 89% of these were observed just once. Around 0.7% of the sample lies in the top ten.

These data come from a study of T cell changes during pregnancy in multiple sclerosis (dated 2019 in TCRdb). For the wider study: The study looked at changes in the T cell repertoire across pregnancy in women with multiple sclerosis.

The rearranged chain carries TRBV5-6 and TRBJ2-3; 9 middle bases align to TRBD1. Sequences were derived from peripheral blood, sampled in the third trimester of pregnancy. This sequence was found in a female donor in good health, enrolled as a control in a pregnancy study. The CDR3 reads CASSFKQGAYADTQYF. The sequenced DNA: TGTGCCAGCAGCTTCAAACAGGGGGCGTACGCAGATACGCAGTATTTT.